These 32 T cell receptor beta chains came from one sample sequenced in a study of T cell repertoires in cytomegalovirus infection. TCRdb fed the reads into MiXCR, producing one record per CDR3 protein. This sample has around 900,000 distinct CDR3 sequences; approximately 33% occur once, and the top ten carry roughly 12%. These receptors have no identified antigens. The material sequenced was cultured CD8+ T cells from PBMCs, taken from culture after CMV antigen stimulation. The receptors originated from a human donor in good health (CMV status not recorded). Some clones in this sample may be carry-over from other donors' samples.

This chain links TRBV12-5 with TRBJ1-2; D is ambiguous. V was cut by 5 bases and J by 0 bases, with 13 bases left in between. The CDR3 has 15 residues. Germline values: CDR1 LGHNT, CDR2 FRNRAP. The CDR3 protein is CASGTDPRTNYGYTF. The CDR3 DNA reads as TGTGCTAGTGGTACGGACCCTCGGACTAACTATGGCTACACCTTC. The complete variable domain, with remaining parts taken from reference TRBV12-5 and TRBJ1-2, reads DARVTQTPRHKVTEMGQEVTMRCQPILGHNTVFWYRQTMMQGLELLAYFRNRAPLDDSGMPKDRFSAEMPDATLATLKIQPSEPRDSAVYFCASGTDPRTNYGYTFGSGTRLTVV.

This clonotype was seen repeatedly, ten times or more. The chain carries TRBV7-9 and TRBJ1-1; TRBD1 might be the D (5 bases). Trimming removed 5 bases at V and 0 bases at J, with 19 bases between. CDR1 is SEHNR, CDR2 FQNEAQ, per germline (reference sequence). CDR3 size: 17 residues. CDR3 in amino acids: CASSQFLLRGLNTEAFF. The CDR3 nucleotides are TGTGCCAGCAGCCAATTTCTCCTTCGGGGCCTGAACACTGAAGCTTTCTTT.

V usage is TRBV7-8 and J usage is TRBJ1-5, with no clear D. V was clipped by 11 bases and J by 8 bases, with 4 bases between them. Germline V CDR1 and CDR2: SGHVS, FQNEAQ. This CDR3 has 8 residues. CDR3 coding DNA: TGTGCCTTTGAGCCCCAGCATTTT. This codes for CAFEPQHF.

This clonotype has only one observation. The chain recombines TRBV29-1 with TRBJ2-7, with 7 bases fitting TRBD1. CDR3 length equals 13 residues. V shed 4 bases, J shed 4 bases, and the junction held 7 bases outside the gene matches. Germline CDR1 SQVTM, CDR2 ANQGSEA. The CDR3 is CSVVTGAGYEQYF. In nucleotides, the CDR3 is TGCAGCGTTGTTACAGGGGCTGGGTACGAGCAGTACTTC.

The table lists this clonotype with a few counts. The V call is TRBV6-8, the J call TRBJ1-6, with TRBD1 identical over 11 bases. V dropped 5 bases and J dropped 15; count of bases not matched to a gene: 9. Germline CDR1 reads MNHGY; CDR2 reads SAAAGT. The CDR3 runs to 14 residues. The CDR3 DNA reads TGTGCCAGCAGTCTGCCGGGACAGGGGGACGACCTCCACTTT. It yields the protein CASSLPGQGDDLHF.

The J gene is TRBJ2-1, the V gene TRBV4-1; 8 nucleotides align to TRBD2. This CDR3 is built from 16 residues. The ends lost 0 bases at V and 2 bases at J; junction bases unmatched: 3. Germline V CDR1 and CDR2: MGHRA, YSYEKL. DNA of the CDR3: TGCGCCAGCAGCCAAGAACGGGGGGGCCCCTACAATGAGCAGTTCTTC. Encoded protein: CASSQERGGPYNEQFF.

The genes are TRBV19 and TRBJ2-7, with D hard to call. The CDR3 is made up of 14 amino acids. V was trimmed by 10 bases and J by 3 bases, leaving 19 bases between them. Germline V lookup: CDR1 LNHDA, CDR2 SQIVND (reference sequence). The CDR3 reads CATRQKRLNYEQYF. For the CDR3, the DNA is TGTGCCACCCGTCAGAAGAGACTCAACTACGAGCAGTACTTC.

The sample holds a few counts of this clonotype. V and J are TRBV12-3 or TRBV12-4 and TRBJ2-5; weak D call: TRBD1 (6 bases). V was cut by 5 bases and J by 9 bases, with 19 bases left in between. The CDR3 sequence is 14 residues long. As DNA, the CDR3 is TGTGCCAGCAGTCCAAGTCAGTGGGACACGGCCCAGTACTTC. It codes for CASSPSQWDTAQYF.

The chain combines TRBV7-6 with TRBJ2-1; TRBD1 is a possible D gene (6 bases). V was clipped by 1 base and J by 4 bases, with 11 bases between them. CDR1 is SGHVS and CDR2 is FNYEAQ in the germline V gene. The CDR3 runs to 15 residues. CDR3 in DNA: TGTGCCAGCAGCTTAGTCCAGGGGAGATACAATGAGCAGTTCTTC. Translation: CASSLVQGRYNEQFF.

This clonotype has only a few counts. The rearrangement uses TRBV7-9 and TRBJ1-2, with 8 bases aligning to TRBD1. V gave up 3 bases and J gave up 6 bases; unmatched junction bases: 6. The germline gives CDR1 SEHNR, CDR2 FQNEAQ (reference sequence). This CDR3 spans 14 amino acids. DNA for the CDR3: TGTGCCAGCAGCTTCCGGACAGGGTTAGATGGCTACACCTTC. Protein: CASSFRTGLDGYTF.

This clonotype was seen only a few times. The chain uses TRBV7-3 and TRBJ2-5; D may match TRBD1 or TRBD2 (6 bases each). V dropped 4 bases and J dropped 3 bases, with 15 bases sitting between them. The CDR3 is 15 amino acids. The germline gives CDR1 SGHTA, CDR2 FQGTGA. CDR3: CASSSKGGLKETQYF. CDR3 DNA: TGTGCCAGCAGCTCAAAGGGGGGCCTAAAAGAGACCCAGTACTTC.

This clonotype was seen ten or more times. V is TRBV6-5 and J is TRBJ2-7, with 9 bases aligning to TRBD1. The CDR3 is made up of 17 amino acids. Germline CDR1 and CDR2: MNHEY and SVGAGI. V trimming: 3 bases; J trimming: 3 bases; junction bases outside the gene matches: 12. The CDR3 is CASSYSGQGRNLYEQYV. Written as DNA, the CDR3 is TGTGCCAGCAGTTATTCCGGACAGGGGCGAAACCTCTACGAGCAGTACGTC.

This chain joins TRBV24-1 and TRBJ2-7; D may be TRBD1 (6 bases). V lost 1 base and J 7 bases, leaving 16 bases between the germline ends. Germline CDR1 is KGHDR and CDR2 is SFDVKD. CDR3 size: 15 residues. CDR3: CATSDFISGAEEQYF. The DNA for the CDR3 is TGTGCCACCAGTGATTTCATATCAGGGGCGGAAGAGCAGTACTTC.

The count of this clonotype is one. CDR3 amino acids: CASSVTESSSGNTIYF. Here the CDR3 DNA reads TGTGCCAGCAGCGTAACCGAGTCTAGCTCTGGAAACACCATATATTTT. The chain employs TRBV9 and TRBJ1-3, with D unresolved. Germline CDR1 reads SGDLS; CDR2 reads YYNGEE. The CDR3 has 16 amino acids. The V gene lost 1 base and the J gene lost 0 bases, with 11 bases spanning the gap.

With regard to this clonotype: The conserved phenylalanine or tryptophan is not found at the CDR3 terminus, so this likely reflects a read error. The DNA is omitted, as the CDR3 cannot be located on it reliably, and the CDR3 follows TCRdb's listing. The chain recombines TRBV5-5 with TRBJ1-2; the table's D gene call, TRBD1, was not cross checked with the DNA. Germline CDR1 reads SGHKS; CDR2 reads YYEKEE (reference sequence). The CDR3 length equals 11 residues, ends included. CDR3 amino acids: CASSSQGFDTI.

The V gene is TRBV7-2, the J gene TRBJ2-5, with TRBD2 matching 8 bases. The CDR3 loop spans 16 amino acids. Germline-derived CDR1 and CDR2 are SGHTA and FQGNSA. V gave up 4 bases and J gave up 2 bases; unmatched junction bases: 9. In DNA, the CDR3 is TGTGCCAGCAGCTCCCTTGGCGGGGGGACTCAAGAGACCCAGTACTTC. Its translation is CASSSLGGGTQETQYF.

This chain's CDR3 is CASSLAGVATEAFF. The CDR3 coding sequence is TGTGCCAGCAGCTTAGCTGGGGTCGCCACTGAAGCTTTCTTT. The gene calls are TRBV7-6 and TRBJ1-1, with D unresolved. Trimming removed 0 bases at V and 4 bases at J, with 9 bases between. CDR1 and CDR2 from the germline V gene are SGHVS and FNYEAQ. This CDR3 is 14 amino acids long. Based on the CDR3 plus reference TRBV7-6 and TRBJ1-1, the full variable domain is GAGVSQSPRYKVTKRGQDVALRCDPISGHVSLYWYRQALGQGPEFLTYFNYEAQQDKSGLPNDRFSAERPEGSISTLTIQRTEQRDSAMYRCASSLAGVATEAFFGQGTRLTVV.

The sample holds many counts of this clonotype. The V and J genes are TRBV11-3 and TRBJ2-7; 11 bases are a match to TRBD2. V dropped 5 bases and J dropped 7; count of bases not matched to a gene: 13. The V gene's germline CDR1 is SGHNT and CDR2 YENEEA. The CDR3 is 16 amino acids. Here the CDR3 reads CASSAGTSGGDVEQYF. As DNA, the CDR3 is TGTGCCAGCAGCGCGGGGACTAGCGGAGGGGATGTAGAGCAGTACTTC.

This sequence joins TRBV4-1 and TRBJ2-2; TRBD2 agrees at 7 bases. CDR1 and CDR2 (germline): MGHRA, YSYEKL. The J segment lost 2 bases and the V segment lost 7 bases, leaving 4 bases of the junction unmatched. This CDR3 has 14 residues. The chain's CDR3 is CASTRDYNTGELFF. CDR3 bases: TGCGCCAGCACCCGGGACTATAACACCGGGGAGCTGTTTTTT.

V is TRBV7-6 and J is TRBJ1-1, with TRBD1 as a possible D gene (6 bases). CDR1 is SGHVS and CDR2 is FNYEAQ in the germline V gene. Trimming left V 5 bases short and J 4 bases short, with 14 bases between. The CDR3 covers 14 residues. CDR3 sequence: CASSLKTGFTEAFF. The CDR3 DNA follows: TGTGCCAGCAGCCTAAAGACAGGATTCACTGAAGCTTTCTTT. The full variable domain, rest sourced from reference TRBV7-6 and TRBJ1-1, is GAGVSQSPRYKVTKRGQDVALRCDPISGHVSLYWYRQALGQGPEFLTYFNYEAQQDKSGLPNDRFSAERPEGSISTLTIQRTEQRDSAMYRCASSLKTGFTEAFFGQGTRLTVV.

With respect to this clonotype: The CDR3 end shows no conserved phenylalanine or tryptophan, and so a read error is likely. The chain combines TRBV12-3 or TRBV12-4 with TRBJ2-3; TRBD2 might be the D (6 bases). Trimming shortened V by 3 bases and J by 2 bases, and 12 bases separated the two germline ends. The CDR3 contains 15 residues. CDR3 sequence (DNA): TGTGCCAGCAGTTTCCCGGGGGACCACACAGATACGCAGTATCTT. Residues: CASSFPGDHTDTQYL.

This chain connects TRBV6-2 or TRBV6-3 to TRBJ2-1; D gene ambiguous. There are 13 residues in the CDR3. Germline-derived CDR1 and CDR2 are MNHEY and SVGEGT. V shed 1 base and J shed 7 bases, with 8 bases lying between them. The CDR3 loop is CASSYLPNNEQFF. The CDR3 DNA reads as TGTGCCAGCAGTTACTTGCCCAATAATGAGCAGTTCTTC.

This clonotype occurred once. The chain uses TRBV7-2 and TRBJ2-1; TRBD2 matches at 7 bases. The CDR3 is 14 residues long. CDR1 is SGHTA and CDR2 is FQGNSA in the germline V gene. Written as DNA, the CDR3 is TGTGTCAGTAGCTCCCTCGGGCGGGGGAATGAGCAGTTCTTC. Translation: CVSSSLGRGNEQFF.

This clonotype was recorded many times. The chain couples TRBV7-9 to TRBJ2-7, with TRBD1 matching over 10 bases. The ends lost 5 bases at V and 2 bases at J; junction bases unmatched: 6. Per the germline V gene, CDR1 is SEHNR and CDR2 is FQNEAQ (reference sequence). This CDR3 is 15 amino acids long. DNA for the CDR3: TGTGCCAGCAGCGCCCGGGACAGGGGCCCCTACGAGCAGTACTTC. It encodes CASSARDRGPYEQYF. The variable domain in full, completed from reference TRBV7-9 and TRBJ2-7, reads DTGVSQNPRHKITKRGQNVTFRCDPISEHNRLYWYRQTLGQGPEFLTYFQNEAQLEKSRLLSDRFSAERPKGSFSTLEIQRTEQGDSAMYLCASSARDRGPYEQYFGPGTRLTVT.

This sequence joins TRBV7-6 and TRBJ2-5, with 8 bases identical to TRBD2. The V gene's germline CDR1 is SGHVS and CDR2 FNYEAQ. The junction had 10 bases not matched to a gene; V was cut back by 5 bases and J by 2 bases. This CDR3 has 16 residues. CDR3 nucleotides: TGTGCCAGCAGCCCCCCGAGGGGACTAGGGCAAGAGACCCAGTACTTC. Translation gives CASSPPRGLGQETQYF. Full variable domain (missing parts from reference TRBV7-6 and TRBJ2-5): GAGVSQSPRYKVTKRGQDVALRCDPISGHVSLYWYRQALGQGPEFLTYFNYEAQQDKSGLPNDRFSAERPEGSISTLTIQRTEQRDSAMYRCASSPPRGLGQETQYFGPGTRLLVL.

Only a few counts were recorded for this clonotype. V and J are TRBV7-9 and TRBJ1-1; TRBD1 might be the D (6 bases). Germline assignment: CDR1 SEHNR and CDR2 FQNEAQ (reference sequence). Trimming pared 3 bases from V and 7 bases from J, leaving 12 bases between. The CDR3 totals 13 residues. In nucleotides, the CDR3 is TGTGCCAGCAGCTTTGGGGGCAGGGGTGAAGCTTTCTTT. As protein: CASSFGGRGEAFF. The variable domain in full, completed from reference TRBV7-9 and TRBJ1-1, reads DTGVSQNPRHKITKRGQNVTFRCDPISEHNRLYWYRQTLGQGPEFLTYFQNEAQLEKSRLLSDRFSAERPKGSFSTLEIQRTEQGDSAMYLCASSFGGRGEAFFGQGTRLTVV.

The chain employs TRBV5-4 and TRBJ2-3; 9 nucleotides line up with TRBD2. The CDR3 loop spans 14 amino acids. Germline V gives CDR1 SGHNT, CDR2 YYREEE (reference sequence). V dropped 4 bases and J dropped 6; count of bases not matched to a gene: 6. In nucleotides, the CDR3 is TGTGCCAGCAGCACAGCGGGGGGTGGGGATACGCAGTATTTT. The encoded protein is CASSTAGGGDTQYF.

This clonotype occurred a few times. This chain links TRBV19 with TRBJ1-1; a possible D gene is TRBD1 (6 bases). This CDR3 contains 15 residues. The germline V gene encodes CDR1 LNHDA and CDR2 SQIVND (reference sequence). Trimming cost V 7 bases and J 0 bases, with 15 bases left between them. This chain's CDR3 is CASNQGRGLNTEAFF. The CDR3 DNA is TGTGCCAGTAACCAGGGGCGTGGATTGAACACTGAAGCTTTCTTT.

The chain recombines TRBV7-9 with TRBJ1-4; D unresolved. The V gene's germline CDR1 is SEHNR and CDR2 FQNEAQ (reference sequence). V was clipped by 1 base and J by 0 bases, with 6 bases between them. The length of the CDR3 is 15 residues. CDR3 DNA sequence: TGTGCCAGCAGCTTAGGCGGTTCAACTAATGAAAAACTGTTTTTT. This codes for CASSLGGSTNEKLFF.

The chain uses TRBV7-9 and TRBJ2-3; D gene uncertain. The CDR3 runs to 12 residues. The V gene's germline CDR1 is SEHNR and CDR2 FQNEAQ (reference sequence). Trimming removed 4 bases from V and 4 bases from J, with 6 bases in between. The CDR3: CASSYAADTQYF. CDR3 bases: TGTGCCAGCAGCTACGCTGCAGATACGCAGTATTTT. The variable domain in full, with the rest retrieved from reference TRBV7-9 and TRBJ2-3, is DTGVSQNPRHKITKRGQNVTFRCDPISEHNRLYWYRQTLGQGPEFLTYFQNEAQLEKSRLLSDRFSAERPKGSFSTLEIQRTEQGDSAMYLCASSYAADTQYFGPGTRLTVL.

This clonotype has just a few counts. The rearrangement uses TRBV14 and TRBJ2-3, with D uncertain. The CDR3 length is 12 residues. The germline gives CDR1 SGHDN, CDR2 FVKESK. V dropped 0 bases and J dropped 11 bases, with 9 bases sitting between them. DNA for the CDR3: TGTGCCAGCAGCCAAGATTTGCGCGGGCAGTATTTT. This translates into CASSQDLRGQYF.

CDR3 residues: CASSLAFGEYGYTF. CDR3 DNA sequence: TGTGCCAGCAGCTTGGCGTTTGGAGAATATGGCTACACCTTC. The chain links TRBV5-6 to TRBJ1-2, with D unclear. Trimming stripped 0 bases from V and 5 bases from J, with 11 bases between. The CDR3 totals 14 residues. Germline V lookup: CDR1 SGHDT, CDR2 YYEEEE. Together with reference TRBV5-6 and TRBJ1-2, the CDR3 gives the full variable domain: DAGVTQSPTHLIKTRGQQVTLRCSPKSGHDTVSWYQQALGQGPQFIFQYYEEEERQRGNFPDRFSGHQFPNYSSELNVNALLLGDSALYLCASSLAFGEYGYTFGSGTRLTVV.